This T cell receptor beta chain was recovered during a study of post-analysis software for immune sequencing data. For the study at large: Patients with relapsing-remitting, secondary progressive and progressive-relapsing multiple sclerosis courses were all represented.

As regards this clonotype: Its antigen is not known.

Broader study findings: F measure clustering grouped samples strongly by preparation batch. The study found TRBV5-6, TRBV5-1 and TRBV20-1 among about five TRBV segments more frequent in patients than controls. Multiple sclerosis patients had significantly lower normalized Chao1 diversity than controls.

Unique-molecular-identifier-tagged TCR beta cDNA libraries were used. Starting from approximately 1 to 10 million T cells, the study yielded 460,000 or so cDNA molecules. MiXCR, applied by TCRdb to the PCR reads, yields one record per CDR3 protein. The sample consists of about 540,000 distinct CDR3 sequences, about a third of them appearing once. The CDR3 is 13 residues long. The V gene end was trimmed by 6 bases and the J gene end by 8 bases; junction bases not matched to a gene: 5. The source of this sequence is a girl under 18 with multiple sclerosis. The rearrangement uses TRBV12-3 or TRBV12-4 and TRBJ1-4; TRBD1 aligns across 8 bases. The sequencing sample was made of blood. The CDR3 DNA follows: TGTGCCAGCAGAAATACAGGGGGAGAAAAACTGTTTTTT. Translated: CASRNTGGEKLFF.